One sample yielded the 12 T cell receptor beta chains listed below, sequenced in a study of blood T cells in healthy people across ages. Through a sample-barcoded 5' primer and a J-beta primer mix, a second PCR was run for roughly 6 to 11 cycles. Using its own MiXCR run on the 5' RACE reads, TCRdb lists one record per CDR3 protein. The sample gives roughly 1.4 million distinct CDR3 sequences, 45% to 70% of which show up once; 6.5% to 8.5% is in the top ten. Sequenced sample: blood. These receptors were collected from a man between 18 and 35 years old in good health.

The chain employs TRBV20-1 and TRBJ2-5; 11 positions match TRBD2. Germline V gene data show CDR1 as DFQATT and CDR2 as SNEGSKA (reference sequence). V shed 0 bases, J shed 2 bases, and the junction held 5 bases outside the gene matches. The CDR3 runs to 16 residues. CDR3 sequence: CSARDTSGGVQETQYF. CDR3 bases: TGCAGTGCTAGAGATACTAGCGGGGGAGTACAAGAGACCCAGTACTTC.

The rearrangement links TRBV7-9 to TRBJ1-2; 7 positions agree with TRBD1. With V trimmed by 5 bases and J by 7 bases, 16 bases remained unmatched. The germline V gene has CDR1 SEHNR and CDR2 FQNEAQ (reference sequence). The CDR3 runs 16 residues. The chain's CDR3 is CASSPPTSGGGLGYTF. The CDR3 DNA follows: TGTGCCAGCAGCCCACCCACATCAGGGGGAGGTCTTGGCTACACCTTC.

This clonotype was picked up a small number of times. The chain combines TRBV11-2 with TRBJ1-6; 7 nucleotides line up with TRBD1. The germline gives CDR1 SGHAT, CDR2 FQNNGV. The trim removed 4 bases at V and 10 bases at J, leaving 10 bases unmatched. The CDR3 has 15 amino acids. CDR3 DNA sequence: TGTGCCAGCAGCTATTACCGGGACAGTAAATCACCCCTCCACTTT. Its translation: CASSYYRDSKSPLHF.

The J gene is TRBJ1-1, the V gene TRBV25-1, with unresolved D. The CDR3 totals 12 residues. Looked up from germline, CDR1 is MGHDK and CDR2 is SYGVNS. V was pared by 3 bases and J by 10 bases, with 12 bases between. The CDR3, as DNA: TGTGCCAGCAGTGACATGGACCGGTCAGCTTTCTTT. Its translation is CASSDMDRSAFF.

The chain carries TRBV6-5 and TRBJ2-2; 7 bases are a match to TRBD2. The junction had 6 bases not matched to a gene; V was cut back by 5 bases and J by 3 bases. There are 15 residues in the CDR3. From germline, CDR1 is MNHEY and CDR2 SVGAGI. CDR3 region: CASSTLAEYTGELFF. The CDR3 DNA is TGTGCCAGCAGTACCCTAGCGGAATACACCGGGGAGCTGTTTTTT.

The chain carries TRBV4-1 and TRBJ2-5; possible D gene TRBD1, 7 bases. Trimming left V 1 base short and J 1 base short, with 28 bases between. Germline V gives CDR1 MGHRA, CDR2 YSYEKL. The CDR3 is 21 residues long. Written as DNA, the CDR3 is TGCGCCAGCAGCCAAGCCGCCCTGGGACAGCTTAGCGGAATCGGCCAAGAGACCCAGTACTTC. Protein sequence: CASSQAALGQLSGIGQETQYF.

The chain is built from TRBV7-7 and TRBJ2-7; D may be TRBD2 (6 bases). Germline lookup yields CDR1 SSHAT and CDR2 FNYEAQ (reference sequence). The CDR3 has 13 residues. Here the CDR3 DNA reads TGTGCTAGCGGAGCAGCGGGTTCCTACGAGCAGTACTTC. Translated, it gives CASGAAGSYEQYF.

On this clonotype: It may be a read error: a sequence one base away is much more abundant. The chain recombines TRBV7-2 with TRBJ2-1; maybe TRBD2 (6 bases). Germline V lookup: CDR1 SGHTA, CDR2 FQGNSA. This CDR3 contains 14 residues. Written as DNA, the CDR3 is TGTGCCGGCAGCTTAGTCGGGGGCTACAATGAGCAGTTCTTC. Translating it yields CAGSLVGGYNEQFF.

In its sample, this clonotype was seen a few times. The chain employs TRBV29-1 and TRBJ1-2; TRBD1 agrees at 9 bases. CDR1 is SQVTM, CDR2 ANQGSEA, per germline. The CDR3 length is 17 residues. J gave up 2 bases and V 0 bases, and 10 bases lay outside the gene matches. The CDR3 is CSVEEGTGKILNYGYTF. The CDR3 DNA reads TGCAGCGTTGAAGAAGGGACAGGGAAGATTTTAAACTATGGCTACACCTTC.

CDR3 region: CASSPGTGRTYGYTF. DNA for the CDR3: TGTGCCAGCAGCCCGGGGACAGGCCGAACGTATGGCTACACCTTC. The V call is TRBV5-5, the J call TRBJ1-2; TRBD1 matches 8 bases. With V trimmed by 4 bases and J by 5 bases, 10 bases remained unmatched. CDR1 is SGHKS and CDR2 is YYEKEE in the germline V gene (reference sequence). The CDR3 sequence is 15 residues long.

The rearrangement links TRBV12-3 or TRBV12-4 to TRBJ1-6, with TRBD1 identical over 7 bases. The CDR3 is made up of 13 amino acids. Unmatched junction bases numbered 4, after V lost 4 bases and J lost 10 bases. CDR3 in amino acids: CASSSTGVSPLHF. For the CDR3, the DNA is TGTGCCAGCAGTTCCACAGGGGTGTCACCCCTCCACTTT.

This clonotype has just a few counts. The gene calls are TRBV4-2 and TRBJ2-5; 7 bases are shared with TRBD2. The CDR3 length is 17 residues. The V segment lost 0 bases and the J segment 11 bases; nucleotides outside the gene matches: 18. In germline, CDR1 is LGHNA, CDR2 YNFKEQ. The CDR3 DNA reads as TGTGCCAGCAGCCAAGATCCCCAGGCGGGAGCAGCCCATGAGCAGTACTTC. It yields the protein CASSQDPQAGAAHEQYF.